A single T cell receptor beta chain is shown here with its context. The table came from immunoSEQ multiplex PCR; TCRdb's copy has only in-frame clones and leaves some out. Of 140,000 or so clones in the sample, just under 90% were seen once. Germline lookup yields CDR1 SQVTM and CDR2 ANQGSEA. This CDR3 region has 14 residues. Losses at the gene ends were 4 bases for V and 4 bases for J; bases not matched to a gene: 7. This sample is part of a study of blood T cell repertoires in COVID-19. Study context: Italy, Spain and the United States were the sources of the convalescent and acute COVID-19 samples. PBMCs, B-cell-depleted T cells, or T cells were the source of the cDNA or gDNA that made up the material.

The source is a woman between 45 and 60 years old with active or convalescent COVID-19. The V call is TRBV29-1, the J call TRBJ2-5; TRBD1 aligns across 9 bases. The sample was peripheral blood. The CDR3 DNA follows: TGCAGCGTTGCACAGGGGGCAGGAAGAGAGACCCAGTACTTC. Protein sequence: CSVAQGAGRETQYF.